This record concerns one TCR beta chain sequence. Antigen unknown. This entry belongs to a study of cytomegalovirus exposure and HLA in healthy donors. Study-wide results and limits: An analysis was carried out later, and it reportedly showed fewer N-insertions in an Asian-associated ancestry cluster than the approximately 710-donor mean.

This CDR3 spans 12 amino acids. V lost 7 bases to trimming and J lost 7 bases, with 11 bases between them. CDR1 is SEHNR and CDR2 is FQNEAQ in the germline V gene (reference sequence). The study ran its PCR with 60 Vbeta and 13 Jbeta primers. Libraries were prepared by immunoSEQ multiplex PCR; TCRdb keeps only in-frame clonotypes and omits some of them. The specimen's table records approximately 150,000 clones. Input material: PBMCs. The chain carries TRBV7-9 and TRBJ2-1; D remains ambiguous. The origin of this receptor is a woman in her forties or fifties in good health and CMV-seronegative. This CDR3 reads CASNPRGNEQFF. The CDR3 nucleotides read TGTGCCAGCAACCCCAGAGGTAATGAGCAGTTCTTC.